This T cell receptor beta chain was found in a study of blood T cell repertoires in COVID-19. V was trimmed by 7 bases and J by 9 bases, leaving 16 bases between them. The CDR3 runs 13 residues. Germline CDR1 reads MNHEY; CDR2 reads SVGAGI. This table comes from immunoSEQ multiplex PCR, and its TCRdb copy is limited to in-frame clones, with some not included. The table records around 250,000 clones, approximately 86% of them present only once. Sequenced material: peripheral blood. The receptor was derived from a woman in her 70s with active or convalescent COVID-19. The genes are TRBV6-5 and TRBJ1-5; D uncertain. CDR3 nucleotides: TGTGCCAGCACCCCCGGCGGTGATCGGCCCCAGCATTTT. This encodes CASTPGGDRPQHF.